Listed here are 17 T cell receptor beta chains from one sample, sequenced in a study of blood T cell repertoires in COVID-19. Sequencing was performed with immunoSEQ multiplex PCR; in TCRdb, only in-frame clones are kept and a portion is missing. Of about 220,000 clones in the sample, 75% to 85% are singletons; the top ten hold over 4%. The source material was peripheral blood. These receptors all stem from a woman between 70 and 85 years old with COVID-19, enrolled during active disease.

CDR3: CASSLLGLGNTEAFF. DNA for the CDR3: TGTGCCAGCAGTTTATTGGGGCTGGGGAACACTGAAGCTTTCTTT. The chain carries TRBV28 and TRBJ1-1, with a weak D call TRBD1 (5 bases). Trimming took 1 base from V and 1 from J, leaving 10 bases between them. The CDR3 has 15 amino acids. CDR1 and CDR2 from the germline V gene are MDHEN and SYDVKM. The variable domain in full, completed from reference TRBV28 and TRBJ1-1, reads DVKVTQSSRYLVKRTGEKVFLECVQDMDHENMFWYRQDPGLGLRLIYFSYDVKMKEKGDIPEGYSVSREKKERFSLILESASTNQTSMYLCASSLLGLGNTEAFFGQGTRLTVV.

The chain combines TRBV7-2 with TRBJ1-5; D is unresolved. This CDR3 is 15 amino acids long. CDR1 and CDR2 (germline): SGHTA, FQGNSA. The V end lost 3 bases, the J end lost 0 bases, and 9 bases lay between the germline ends. CDR3 amino acids: CASSFSRDSNQPQHF. In DNA, the CDR3 is TGTGCCAGCAGCTTTTCGCGGGATAGCAATCAGCCCCAGCATTTT.

The chain is built from TRBV5-1 and TRBJ2-1, with TRBD2 as a possible D gene (5 bases). The CDR3 is 17 residues long. CDR1 and CDR2 from the germline V gene are SGHRS and YFSETQ. V was shortened by 4 bases and J by 0 bases, with 17 bases between the two germline ends. The CDR3 protein is CASSHGGLGSSYNEQFF. The CDR3 DNA is TGCGCCAGCAGCCACGGAGGTCTAGGGAGCTCCTACAATGAGCAGTTCTTC.

A note on this clone: A junction boundary mismatches the germline segment, possibly from a read error. V gene TRBV24-1 combines with J gene TRBJ2-2; D is ambiguous. This CDR3 has 14 residues. CDR1 is KGHDR, CDR2 SFDVKD, per germline. CDR3 in amino acids: CATSDIRSTWELFF. The CDR3, as DNA: TGTGCCACCAGTGATATTAGGAGCACCTGGGAGCTGTTTTTT.

The V gene is TRBV27, the J gene TRBJ2-6; 7 bases agree with TRBD1. Looked up from germline, CDR1 is MNHEY and CDR2 is SMNVEV (reference sequence). The CDR3 is made up of 15 amino acids. The V and J ends lost 6 bases and 2 bases, in that order; junction bases with no gene match: 4. CDR3 nucleotide sequence: TGTGCCAGCAGACCCCAGGGGGCTGGGGCCAACGTCCTGACTTTC. Protein product: CASRPQGAGANVLTF. Based on the CDR3 plus reference TRBV27 and TRBJ2-6, the full variable domain is EAQVTQNPRYLITVTGKKLTVTCSQNMNHEYMSWYRQDPGLGLRQIYYSMNVEVTDKGDVPEGYKVSRKEKRNFPLILESPSPNQTSLYFCASRPQGAGANVLTFGAGSRLTVL.

The genes are TRBV9 and TRBJ2-1; D is uncertain. Germline loops: CDR1 SGDLS, CDR2 YYNGEE. Trimming removed 0 bases from V and 2 bases from J, with 9 bases in between. This CDR3 has 15 residues. The CDR3 bases are TGTGCCAGCAGCGTAGATCTGGCGGCCTACAATGAGCAGTTCTTC. Encoded protein: CASSVDLAAYNEQFF. Complete variable domain (other parts from reference TRBV9 and TRBJ2-1): DSGVTQTPKHLITATGQRVTLRCSPRSGDLSVYWYQQSLDQGLQFLIQYYNGEERAKGNILERFSAQQFPDLHSELNLSSLELGDSALYFCASSVDLAAYNEQFFGPGTRLTVL.

The rearrangement joins TRBV3-1 (or the pseudogene TRBV3-2) to TRBJ1-1, with 7 bases lining up with TRBD1. CDR1 and CDR2 from the germline V gene are LGHDT and YNNKEL (reference sequence). The ends lost 4 bases at V and 6 bases at J; junction bases unmatched: 11. This CDR3 region has 15 residues. CDR3 nucleotides: TGTGCCAGCAGCCGCCCGCTACAGGGGCTCGCTGAAGCTTTCTTT. Translated: CASSRPLQGLAEAFF.

The J gene is TRBJ2-2, the V gene TRBV7-2, with a weak D call TRBD2 (6 bases). The length of the CDR3 is 14 residues. The V gene lost 5 bases and the J gene lost 4 bases, with 11 bases spanning the gap. Per germline, CDR1 SGHTA and CDR2 FQGNSA. CDR3 DNA sequence: TGTGCCAGCAGCCCTGGAGGGTCCACCGGGGAGCTGTTTTTT. It encodes CASSPGGSTGELFF.

This clone was seen a handful of times. V gene TRBV6-5 combines with J gene TRBJ2-4, with a tentative D call TRBD2 (5 bases). The length of the CDR3 is 14 residues. CDR1 and CDR2 from the germline V gene are MNHEY and SVGAGI. V shed 4 bases and J shed 4 bases, with 11 bases lying between them. The CDR3 DNA sequence: TGTGCCAGCAGTTTCCTAGCACAGAAAAACATTCAGTACTTC. It is translated as CASSFLAQKNIQYF.

V gene TRBV5-1 combines with J gene TRBJ1-1; D gene ambiguous. The germline V gene encodes CDR1 SGHRS and CDR2 YFSETQ. Trimming removed 5 bases from V and 2 bases from J, with 7 bases in between. This CDR3 has 12 amino acids. CDR3 loop: CASRQINTEAFF. The CDR3 nucleotides read TGCGCCAGCAGACAGATAAACACTGAAGCTTTCTTT.

The J gene is TRBJ1-1, the V gene TRBV28; D might be TRBD1 (6 bases). V gave up 4 bases and J gave up 1 base, with 19 bases separating them. CDR1 MDHEN and CDR2 SYDVKM come from the germline V gene. The CDR3 covers 17 residues. The CDR3: CASSSNRDKGRNTEAFF. The CDR3 region has the DNA TGTGCCAGCAGTTCGAACCGGGACAAAGGAAGGAACACTGAAGCTTTCTTT.

In nucleotides, the CDR3 is TGTGCCAGCAGTTCAGGAGGGACAGGACGCTCCTACGAGCAGTACTTC. It specifies CASSSGGTGRSYEQYF. The J gene is TRBJ2-7, the V gene TRBV28; TRBD1 aligns across 8 bases. The CDR3 runs 16 residues. Unmatched junction bases numbered 8, after V lost 4 bases and J lost 0 bases. Germline CDR1 MDHEN, CDR2 SYDVKM.

This clone was detected once. The rearrangement links TRBV19 to TRBJ1-1, with 7 bases aligning to TRBD1. The V segment lost 10 bases and the J segment 3 bases; nucleotides outside the gene matches: 8. Germline CDR1 reads LNHDA; CDR2 reads SQIVND (reference sequence). The CDR3 sequence is 13 residues long. The CDR3 region is CATTIQGDTEAFF. The CDR3, as DNA: TGTGCCACCACAATTCAGGGGGACACTGAAGCTTTCTTT.

The chain joins TRBV2 to TRBJ2-1, with 8 bases matching TRBD2. This CDR3 spans 15 amino acids. V was pared by 3 bases and J by 2 bases, with 3 bases of the junction left unmatched. CDR1 and CDR2 from the germline V gene are SNHLY and FYNNEI. CDR3 DNA: TGTGCCAGCAGTGAGGAGCGGGAGACCTACAATGAGCAGTTCTTC. Protein: CASSEERETYNEQFF.

V gene TRBV10-3 combines with J gene TRBJ1-5; D remains ambiguous. Germline V gives CDR1 ENHRY, CDR2 SYGVKD. Deletions cut 3 bases from V and 2 bases from J, with 11 bases between. The CDR3 extends over 15 amino acids. The CDR3 protein is CAISEGHGGNQPQHF. The CDR3 bases are TGTGCCATCAGTGAAGGGCACGGGGGCAATCAGCCCCAGCATTTT.

The chain has TRBV9 and TRBJ1-2; D may be TRBD1 (6 bases). Germline V gives CDR1 SGDLS, CDR2 YYNGEE. This CDR3 is built from 15 residues. The V end lost 4 bases, the J end lost 8 bases, and 21 bases lay between the germline ends. As DNA, the CDR3 is TGTGCCAGCAGCACCTCAAGGGAACAGGGTAAAGGCTACACCTTC. It encodes CASSTSREQGKGYTF.

The rearrangement joins TRBV18 to TRBJ1-5; D is uncertain. V dropped 4 bases and J dropped 4 bases, with 8 bases sitting between them. The CDR3 has 13 residues. Germline V gene data show CDR1 as KGHSH and CDR2 as LQKENI. This chain's CDR3 is CASSRAQNQPQHF. The CDR3 DNA is TGTGCCAGCTCACGGGCCCAAAATCAGCCCCAGCATTTT.